The T cell receptor beta chain described here comes from a study of blood T cell repertoires in COVID-19. This CDR3 is built from 13 residues. Trimming removed 2 bases at V and 8 bases at J, with 12 bases between. Per germline, CDR1 MDHEN and CDR2 SYDVKM. Produced via immunoSEQ multiplex PCR; TCRdb's table is partial and in-frame only. The table has approximately 350,000 clones, roughly 87% seen once. The material sequenced was PBMCs or T cells enriched from blood (not recorded which). The chain combines TRBV28 with TRBJ1-2; D gene uncertain. This sequence was found in a woman in her thirties who had recovered from COVID-19. DNA of the CDR3: TGTGCCAGCAGTTTACCCCAGGAGGCCGGCTACACCTTC. Its translation: CASSLPQEAGYTF.